This T cell receptor (beta chain) appears in the sequencing data of a study of blood T cell repertoires in COVID-19. Study-wide context: The origin of the acute and convalescent COVID-19 samples was the United States, Italy and Spain.

The CDR3 length is 14 residues. The V segment lost 2 bases and the J segment 5 bases; nucleotides outside the gene matches: 5. The V gene's germline CDR1 is SGHNT and CDR2 YYREEE (reference sequence). Libraries were prepared by immunoSEQ multiplex PCR; TCRdb keeps only in-frame clonotypes and omits some of them. The data contain 310,000 or so clones, around 84% of them seen just once; the ten biggest clones take up over 1%. The sample was peripheral blood. The source of this sequence is a man aged 70 or older with acute or convalescent COVID-19. The V and J genes are TRBV5-4 and TRBJ2-5, with 8 bases fitting TRBD1. The CDR3 nucleotides are TGTGCCAGCAGCTTACAGGGGGGTCGGGAGACCCAGTACTTC. Translating it yields CASSLQGGRETQYF.